This T cell receptor beta chain was profiled in a study of T-cell memory formation after mild COVID-19 listed by TCRdb under 2021. Notes on the research overall: TCR sequence clusters from the two donors were largely donor specific. Longitudinal TCRalpha and TCRbeta repertoire sequencing tracked T-cell clones expanding and contracting after mild COVID-19 in two donors. The cohort was made up of two young adult volunteers, one female and one male, who were previously healthy. On the study overall, not on this receptor specifically: Clones contracting from day 15 to 85 had balanced CD4/CD8 phenotypes, while a second wave expanding from day 15 to 37 was biased towards CD4+. The detection of some responding clones in pre-infection memory suggests that pre-existing cross-reactive memory T cells joined the SARS-CoV-2 response. The study included only a couple of mild cases, and larger cohorts that include severe cases with pre-infection samples were judged to be necessary. SARS-CoV-2 specificity was not confirmed for the second-wave clones peaking on day 37. Contracting CD4+ clones turned up mainly in the CM and EM memory subsets, whereas EMRA was where CD8+ clones were enriched.

This clonotype was seen a handful of times. No antigen is known for it. Base quality data are lacking; no much larger clone is found one base away. As encoded in the germline V gene (reference sequence), CDR1 is GTSNPN while CDR2 is SVGIG. Reading from cysteine to phenylalanine, the CDR3 counts 10 amino acids. Only the CDR3 DNA stays, 30 bases, in frame from base 1. The V end gives up 8 bases and the J end 8 bases, leaving 5 bases in the junction not matched to a gene. Ficoll-Paque density gradient centrifugation was the method used to isolate PBMCs. Sequenced using an Illumina NovaSeq 6000. TCRalpha and TCRbeta cDNA libraries were built by 5'RACE with constant-segment primers, adding sample barcodes and unique molecular identifiers. RNA was extracted from every sample with Trizol reagent. Amplification of the libraries took two PCR steps, and the second step added a second sample barcode plus Illumina TruSeq adapters. Sequencing of libraries was performed on an Illumina NovaSeq with 2 x 150 bp paired-end reads. The authors' pipeline ran thus. With migec v1.2.7, reads were demultiplexed and then collapsed into UMI-guided consensus sequences. Using mixcr v2.1.11, UMI consensuses were aligned to TRA and TRB V and J templates and then assembled into clonotypes. Expanded or contracted clonotypes were those called significant by both edgeR and NoisET, with noise models trained on biological replicates. For edgeR calls, a false discovery rate-adjusted p below 0.01 and a log2 fold-change threshold of 1 were applied. PCA with hierarchical clustering of max-normalized trajectories of the 1000 most abundant clonotypes was used as exploratory dynamics analysis. The CD4 or CD8 phenotype of responding clones was assigned using the separately sequenced CD4+ and CD8+ repertoires. TCRdb reanalyzed the raw reads on its own, using fastp at Q25 for trimming and MiXCR for clone calling, and kept in-frame beta chains. Each CDR3 protein appears once, grouped with its most common genes and DNA. These V and J calls derive from TCRdb rather than the authors' analysis. The sample has 470,000 or so distinct CDR3 sequences on record, around 19% of them singletons. Together, the top ten hold roughly 8% of the sample.

Sequencing was done on a sample of PBMCs or a T cell subset sorted from them (not recorded which). The origin of this receptor is an adult woman who had mild COVID-19 (a few samples of this study predate the infection). The sample titles of this study are shuffled in the database, so cell type and time point are left out; the donor was told from shared clones. The chain uses TRBV30 and TRBJ1-2; 7 bases in between match TRBD1. The CDR3 region reads CALYRGGYTF. At the DNA level, the sequence is TGTGCCCTATACAGGGGCGGCTACACCTTC.